This T cell receptor (beta chain) was identified in a study of blood T cells in healthy people across ages. Through a sample-barcoded 5' primer and a J-beta primer mix, a second PCR was run for roughly 6 to 11 cycles. Unique molecular identifiers of 12 random nucleotides labeled each cDNA. TCRdb passed the 5' RACE reads through MiXCR, listing each CDR3 protein once. The sample lists over a million distinct CDR3 sequences; 35% to 45% were seen once. Study-wide points: Both naive CD4+ cell counts and diversity were greater in long-lived donors than in aged donors. Estimates of total diversity, which came from one million sequenced T cells, were considered to be underestimates.

On this clonotype itself: Its antigen is undetermined.

The V gene's germline CDR1 is SNHLY and CDR2 FYNNEI. This CDR3 has 14 amino acids. V was clipped by 3 bases and J by 6 bases, with 15 bases between them. Healthy Caucasian individuals from Russia aged roughly 6 to 90 served as donors. This receptor was obtained from a woman aged 18-30 years in good health. Material for sequencing was blood. The J gene is TRBJ2-7, the V gene TRBV2; D is perhaps TRBD2 (5 bases). The CDR3 DNA reads as TGTGCCAGCAGTGACCCATCGAGGGATCGCGAGCAGTACTTC. Its translation: CASSDPSRDREQYF.